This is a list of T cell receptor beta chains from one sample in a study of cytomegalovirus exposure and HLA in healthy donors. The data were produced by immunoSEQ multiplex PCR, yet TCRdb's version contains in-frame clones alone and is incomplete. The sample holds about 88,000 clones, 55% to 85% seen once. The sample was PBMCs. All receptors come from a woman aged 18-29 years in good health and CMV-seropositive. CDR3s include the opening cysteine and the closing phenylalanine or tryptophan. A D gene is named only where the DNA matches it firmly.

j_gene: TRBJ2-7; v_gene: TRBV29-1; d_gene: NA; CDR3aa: CSVALAYEQYF
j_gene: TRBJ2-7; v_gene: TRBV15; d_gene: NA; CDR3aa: CATSEGGAPEQYF
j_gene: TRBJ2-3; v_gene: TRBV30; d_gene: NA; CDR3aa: CAWNNRASVRDTQYF
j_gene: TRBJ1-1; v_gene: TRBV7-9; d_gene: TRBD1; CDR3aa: CASSWQGQGNTEAFF
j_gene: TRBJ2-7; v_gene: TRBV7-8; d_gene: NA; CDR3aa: CASSWAGGNEQYF
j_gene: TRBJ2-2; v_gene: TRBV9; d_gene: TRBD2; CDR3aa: CASSGEGPQNTGEPFF
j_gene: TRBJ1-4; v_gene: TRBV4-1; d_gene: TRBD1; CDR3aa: CASSQDLRTGEKLFF
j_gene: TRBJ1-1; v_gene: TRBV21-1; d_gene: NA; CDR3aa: CASSDPTNSSAEAFF
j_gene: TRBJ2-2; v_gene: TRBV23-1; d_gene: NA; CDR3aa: CASSQSGENGKQGDTGELFF
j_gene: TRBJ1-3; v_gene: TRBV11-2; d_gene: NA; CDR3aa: CASSLSTVTGNTIYF
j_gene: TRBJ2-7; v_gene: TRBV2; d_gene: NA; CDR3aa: CASKVFQGSEQYF
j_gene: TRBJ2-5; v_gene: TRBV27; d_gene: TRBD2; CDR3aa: CASSLLGLAGQETQYF
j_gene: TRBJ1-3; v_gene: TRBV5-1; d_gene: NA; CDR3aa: CASRLSWRGRDSGNTIYF
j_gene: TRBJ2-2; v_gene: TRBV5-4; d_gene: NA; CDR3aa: CASSEPGESRSGELFF
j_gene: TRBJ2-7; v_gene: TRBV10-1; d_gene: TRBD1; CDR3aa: CASIGTGRYEQYF
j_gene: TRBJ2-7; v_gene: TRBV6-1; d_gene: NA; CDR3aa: CASSEERFSYEQYF
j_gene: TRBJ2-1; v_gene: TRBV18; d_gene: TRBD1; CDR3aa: CASSHRDRTGPFSYNEQFF
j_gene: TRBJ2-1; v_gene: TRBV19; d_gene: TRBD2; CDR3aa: CASSNRLADEQFF
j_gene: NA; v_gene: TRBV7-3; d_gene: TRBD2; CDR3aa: CASSLGLADHEQYF
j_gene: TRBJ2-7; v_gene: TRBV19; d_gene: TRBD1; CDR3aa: CASSRTGNEQYF
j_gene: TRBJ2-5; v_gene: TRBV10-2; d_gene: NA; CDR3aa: CASSLLGSETQYF
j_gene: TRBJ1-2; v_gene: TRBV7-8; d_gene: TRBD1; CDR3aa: CASSLKDRGLGGYTF
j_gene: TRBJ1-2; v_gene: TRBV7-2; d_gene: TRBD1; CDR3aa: CASSQQGVDWRGYTF
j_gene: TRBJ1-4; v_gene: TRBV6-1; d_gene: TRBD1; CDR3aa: CASSEGQGKMEEKLFF
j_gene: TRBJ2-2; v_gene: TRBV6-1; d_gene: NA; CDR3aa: CASSEPGFLTGELFF
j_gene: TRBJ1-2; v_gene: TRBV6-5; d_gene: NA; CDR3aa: CASSYRDHRDGYTF
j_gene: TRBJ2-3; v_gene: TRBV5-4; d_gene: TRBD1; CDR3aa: CASTYGDRGYPDTQYF
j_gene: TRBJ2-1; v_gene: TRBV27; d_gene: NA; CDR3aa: CASSIQPAGPHNEQFF
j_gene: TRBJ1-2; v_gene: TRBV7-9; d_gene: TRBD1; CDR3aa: CASSLGGTGENYGYTF
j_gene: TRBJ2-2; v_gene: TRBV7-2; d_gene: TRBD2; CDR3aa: CASSSRTSVAGELFF
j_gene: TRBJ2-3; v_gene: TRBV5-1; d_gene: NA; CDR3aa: CASSSGATAGDTQYF
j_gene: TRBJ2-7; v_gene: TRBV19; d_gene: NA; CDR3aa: CASSFGQGYEQYF
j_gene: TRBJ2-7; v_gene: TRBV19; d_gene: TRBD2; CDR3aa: CASSILRAGGYEQYF
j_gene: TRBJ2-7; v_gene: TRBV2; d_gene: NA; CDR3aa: CASKLRGGNEQYF
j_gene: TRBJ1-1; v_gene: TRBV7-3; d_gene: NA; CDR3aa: CASSVNGEQNTEAFF
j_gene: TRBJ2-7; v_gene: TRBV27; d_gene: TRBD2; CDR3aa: CASSFFGTSGGEQYF
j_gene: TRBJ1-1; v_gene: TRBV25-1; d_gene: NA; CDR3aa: CASSEGRAPRAFF
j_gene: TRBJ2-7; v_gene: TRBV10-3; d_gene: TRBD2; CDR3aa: CAISESTGLAGYEQYF
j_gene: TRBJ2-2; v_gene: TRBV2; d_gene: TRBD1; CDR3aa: CAGQQGPNTGELFF
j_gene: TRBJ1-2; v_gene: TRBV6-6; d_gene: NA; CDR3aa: CASTRGREGFGYTF
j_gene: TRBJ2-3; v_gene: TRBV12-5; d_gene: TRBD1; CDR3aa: CASGTQGAKDTQYF
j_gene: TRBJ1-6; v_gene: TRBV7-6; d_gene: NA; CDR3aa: CASSLASGGNSPLHF
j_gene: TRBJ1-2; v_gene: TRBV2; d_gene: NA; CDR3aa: CASSLGRDRLYGYTF
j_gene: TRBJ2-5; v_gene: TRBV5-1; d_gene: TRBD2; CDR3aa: CASSLAPSGRAGAAQYF
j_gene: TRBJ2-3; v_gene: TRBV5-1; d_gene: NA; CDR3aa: CATGREITDTQYF
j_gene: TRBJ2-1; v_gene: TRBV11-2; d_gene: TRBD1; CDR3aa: CASSLLRQGTSYNEQFF
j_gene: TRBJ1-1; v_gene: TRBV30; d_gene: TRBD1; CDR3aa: CAWSLGTGGTEAFF
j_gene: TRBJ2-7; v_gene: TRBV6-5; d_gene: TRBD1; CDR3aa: CASSRQGGSYEQYF
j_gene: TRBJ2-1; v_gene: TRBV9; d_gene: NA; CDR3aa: CASSVVQNNEQFF
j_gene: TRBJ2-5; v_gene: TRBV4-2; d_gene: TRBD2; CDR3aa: CASSQELSGGGETQYF
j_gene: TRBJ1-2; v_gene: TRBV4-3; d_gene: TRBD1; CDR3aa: CASAQTGGGYTF
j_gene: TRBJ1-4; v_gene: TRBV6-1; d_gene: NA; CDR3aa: CASSTRQWGDEKLFF
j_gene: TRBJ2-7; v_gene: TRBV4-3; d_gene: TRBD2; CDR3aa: CASSQVGGSSPYEQYF